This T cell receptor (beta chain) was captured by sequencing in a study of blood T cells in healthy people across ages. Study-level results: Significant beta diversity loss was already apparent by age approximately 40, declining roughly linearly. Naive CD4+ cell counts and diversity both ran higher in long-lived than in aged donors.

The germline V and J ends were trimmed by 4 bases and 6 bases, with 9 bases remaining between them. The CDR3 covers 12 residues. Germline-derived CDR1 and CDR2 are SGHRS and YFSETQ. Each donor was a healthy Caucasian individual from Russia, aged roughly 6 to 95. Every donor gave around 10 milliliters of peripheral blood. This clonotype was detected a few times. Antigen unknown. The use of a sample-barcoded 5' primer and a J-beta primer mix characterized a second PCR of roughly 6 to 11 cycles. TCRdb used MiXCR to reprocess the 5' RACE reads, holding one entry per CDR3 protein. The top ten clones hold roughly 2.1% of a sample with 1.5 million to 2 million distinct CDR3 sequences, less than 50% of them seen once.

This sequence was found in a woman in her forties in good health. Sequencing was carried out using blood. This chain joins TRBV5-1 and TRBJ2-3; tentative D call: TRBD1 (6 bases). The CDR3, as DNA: TGCGCCAGCAGCGGGACACTGGATACGCAGTATTTT. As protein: CASSGTLDTQYF.